This TCR beta chain was recorded in a study of T-cell memory formation after mild COVID-19. This CDR3 is 14 amino acids long. The germline CDR1 and CDR2 sequences are SEHNR and FQNEAQ (reference sequence). V lost 5 bases and J lost 1, with 12 bases in between. One entry per CDR3 protein results from TCRdb running MiXCR on the 5' RACE reads. This sample has hundreds of thousands of distinct CDR3 sequences, with about 23% found just once. Sequencing input: PBMCs or a T cell subset sorted from them (not recorded which). This clonotype was obtained from an adult woman who had mild COVID-19 (a few samples of this study predate the infection). Cell type and time point are not known. This chain uses TRBV7-9 with TRBJ2-7; D is undetermined. The CDR3 loop is CASSLKDLSYEQYF. CDR3 in DNA: TGTGCCAGCAGCCTAAAGGACCTTTCCTACGAGCAGTACTTC.